This T cell receptor (beta chain) comes out of a study of blood T cell repertoires in COVID-19. Overall study context: Samples came from the United States, Italy and Spain, spanning acute and convalescent COVID-19. PBMCs, B-cell-depleted T cells, or T cells were the source of the cDNA or gDNA that made up the material.

Grouping used clinical history reported by participants in a survey and questionnaire. The CDR3 extends over 17 amino acids. Trimming took 5 bases from V and 1 from J; bases not matched to a gene: 10. Germline CDR1 is SGHDN and CDR2 is FVKESK. In the original workflow: The assay estimated nucleated cells by amplifying reference gene primers. TCRdb's copy holds only in-frame clones and misses some; the assay was immunoSEQ multiplex PCR. V, J and clone size are taken as reported in that table, and D and trimming were inferred from the DNA itself. The data hold roughly 280,000 clones, with more than 80% observed a single time.

This chain joins TRBV14 and TRBJ2-3, with 9 bases fitting TRBD2. The specimen sequenced was PBMCs or T cells enriched from blood (not recorded which). The TCR was taken from a woman between 25 and 40 years old with acute COVID-19. DNA for the CDR3: TGTGCCAGCAGCTATAGGTTGGGACTAGCAGGCACAGATACGCAGTATTTT. Its translation is CASSYRLGLAGTDTQYF.